The 17 T cell receptor beta chains given below trace back to one sample, sequenced in a study of beta chain features in type 1 diabetes (dated by TCRdb to the late 2010s). The library was built by means of the immunoSEQ multiplex PCR assay. All of the isolated RNA was reverse transcribed with the High Capacity cDNA Reverse Transcription Kit, so expressed TCRB transcripts were sequenced. TCRdb re-hosts the immuneACCESS table, in-frame sequences only. Its copies lack some clones; in the studies checked, an unresolved V gene accounts for under half of them, and the cause for the rest is not known. This sample comprises 450,000 or so clones, about an eighth of them detected only once. About 0.042% of the sample is held by the ten biggest clonotypes. Sequencing used naive CD4+ T cells from blood. The cell subset or site label for this specimen denotes: true naive CD4+ T cells. These receptors all stem from a woman under 30 in good health.

The sample holds a few counts of this clone. This chain uses TRBV28 with TRBJ1-6; D is ambiguous. This CDR3 spans 15 amino acids. CDR1 is MDHEN and CDR2 is SYDVKM in the germline V gene. The germline V and J ends were trimmed by 8 bases and 8 bases, with 19 bases remaining between them. The DNA for the CDR3 is TGTGCCAGCGCCCCTGGGCCTTCTCGGGATTCACCCCTCCACTTT. Amino acids: CASAPGPSRDSPLHF.

The chain employs TRBV18 and TRBJ2-7, with 8 bases aligning to TRBD1. The CDR3 contains 14 residues. Germline assignment: CDR1 KGHSH and CDR2 LQKENI. J was trimmed by 7 bases and V by 4 bases; bases with no gene match: 9. CDR3 amino acids: CASSQGQGSGEQYV. CDR3 coding DNA: TGTGCCAGCTCACAAGGACAGGGATCGGGAGAGCAGTACGTC.

This clone was observed a few times. This rearrangement joins TRBV4-3 to TRBJ2-1; D may be TRBD1 or TRBD2 (5 bases each). V was shortened by 0 bases and J by 11 bases, with 17 bases between the two germline ends. Germline CDR1 and CDR2: LGHNA and YSLEER. The CDR3 has 15 residues. CDR3 amino acids: CASSQEPGRTTQQFF. The CDR3 coding sequence is TGCGCCAGCAGCCAAGAGCCGGGACGGACCACGCAGCAGTTCTTC.

The chain combines TRBV2 with TRBJ2-3; D is unresolved. The CDR3 totals 14 residues. V lost 8 bases to trimming and J lost 4 bases, with 16 bases between them. Germline CDR1 and CDR2: SNHLY and FYNNEI. For the CDR3, the DNA is TGTGCCAGCGGAGAGGAGTTTCAAGCAGATACGCAGTATTTT. Translated, it gives CASGEEFQADTQYF.

The chain uses TRBV18 and TRBJ2-7, with 12 bases lining up with TRBD2. The length of the CDR3 is 15 residues. Germline CDR1 reads KGHSH; CDR2 reads LQKENI. V shed 4 bases, J shed 5 bases, and the junction held 6 bases outside the gene matches. CDR3 region: CASSRQTSGSDEQYF. CDR3 coding DNA: TGTGCCAGCTCACGACAGACTAGCGGGAGTGACGAGCAGTACTTC.

This chain uses TRBV5-1 with TRBJ2-1, with D possibly being TRBD1 (5 bases). Per the germline V gene, CDR1 is SGHRS and CDR2 is YFSETQ. The CDR3 length is 19 residues. Trimming shortened V by 1 base and J by 0 bases, and 20 bases separated the two germline ends. The CDR3 DNA reads TGCGCCAGCAGCTTGCCTTCCAAAAGGGGATCGAGCTCCTACAATGAGCAGTTCTTC. This gives the protein CASSLPSKRGSSSYNEQFF.

This clone was detected ten times or more. The chain has TRBV29-1 and TRBJ2-3, with TRBD2 matching 7 bases. The CDR3 spans 14 residues. J was trimmed by 4 bases and V by 6 bases; bases with no gene match: 10. Looked up from germline, CDR1 is SQVTM and CDR2 is ANQGSEA. The DNA of the CDR3 is TGCAGCGTCGCCCTACGAGGGAGGGCAGATACGCAGTATTTT. Amino acids: CSVALRGRADTQYF.

This clone was seen more than once but under ten times. The chain recombines TRBV7-8 with TRBJ2-6, with no clear D. The germline V gene has CDR1 SGHVS and CDR2 FQNEAQ. CDR3 size: 16 residues. V dropped 3 bases and J dropped 0 bases, with 9 bases sitting between them. CDR3 nucleotides: TGTGCCAGCAGCTTGGTGTTGAGCTCTGGGGCCAACGTCCTGACTTTC. Translating it yields CASSLVLSSGANVLTF.

This clone was counted a few times. The chain couples TRBV18 to TRBJ2-5; D possibly corresponds to TRBD1 (6 bases). The CDR3 covers 15 residues. Germline V lookup: CDR1 KGHSH, CDR2 LQKENI. Trimming took off 0 bases at V and 4 bases at J, with 12 bases between the two ends. CDR3 sequence: CASSPPQGLGETQYF. The CDR3 DNA reads TGTGCCAGCTCACCACCGCAGGGGCTCGGAGAGACCCAGTACTTC.

This clone appeared a few times. This chain links TRBV7-8 with TRBJ2-1; perhaps TRBD2 as D (5 bases). V shed 4 bases and J shed 5 bases, with 18 bases lying between them. CDR1 SGHVS and CDR2 FQNEAQ come from the germline V gene. The length of the CDR3 is 16 residues. CDR3 coding DNA: TGTGCCAGCAGCTCCCACGGCGGGCGGAGAGACAATGAGCAGTTCTTC. Its protein product is CASSSHGGRRDNEQFF.

This chain joins TRBV7-2 and TRBJ2-1, with D tentatively TRBD1 (6 bases). Trimming shortened V by 5 bases and J by 15 bases, and 20 bases separated the two germline ends. In germline, CDR1 is SGHTA, CDR2 FQGNSA. This CDR3 is built from 13 residues. CDR3 sequence (DNA): TGTGCCAGCAGCGCAGGGGATCGAAGCCTTTGGTTCTTC. It codes for CASSAGDRSLWFF. The full variable domain, rest sourced from reference TRBV7-2 and TRBJ2-1, is GAGVSQSPSNKVTEKGKDVELRCDPISGHTALYWYRQSLGQGLEFLIYFQGNSAPDKSGLPSDRFSAERTGGSVSTLTIQRTQQEDSAVYLCASSAGDRSLWFFGPGTRLTVL.

This chain connects TRBV7-9 to TRBJ2-3; a possible D gene is TRBD2 (6 bases). V was pared by 1 base and J by 3 bases, with 11 bases between. The CDR3 loop spans 15 amino acids. From germline, CDR1 is SEHNR and CDR2 FQNEAQ (reference sequence). CDR3 residues: CASSLGDLGTDTQYF. The CDR3 bases are TGTGCCAGCAGCTTAGGGGACTTGGGGACAGATACGCAGTATTTT.

Turning to this clone: Additional DNA sequences in this sample encode the identical CDR3. The chain links TRBV7-7 to TRBJ1-1; D not resolved. V was pared by 3 bases and J by 2 bases, with 7 bases between. This CDR3 contains 13 residues. Germline V gene sequence: CDR1 SSHAT, CDR2 FNYEAQ (reference sequence). This chain's CDR3 is CASSLTENTEAFF. DNA of the CDR3: TGTGCCAGCAGCTTGACCGAAAACACTGAAGCTTTCTTT.

The genes are TRBV6-6 and TRBJ2-3, with unresolved D. The CDR3 is 13 amino acids. V lost 2 bases and J 5 bases, leaving 8 bases between the germline ends. The V gene's germline CDR1 is MNHNY and CDR2 SVGAGI (reference sequence). Written as DNA, the CDR3 is TGTGCCAGCAGTTACACCCACGAAGATACGCAGTATTTT. Translation: CASSYTHEDTQYF.

In its sample, this clone was seen a few times. V usage is TRBV2 and J usage is TRBJ1-5; D uncertain. V was clipped by 1 base and J by 5 bases, with 6 bases between them. The CDR3 sequence is 13 residues long. Germline V gives CDR1 SNHLY, CDR2 FYNNEI. The CDR3 loop reads CASSEGFHQPQHF. In nucleotides, the CDR3 is TGTGCCAGCAGTGAAGGGTTTCATCAGCCCCAGCATTTT. Supplemented by reference TRBV2 and TRBJ1-5, the full variable domain reads EPEVTQTPSHQVTQMGQEVILRCVPISNHLYFYWYRQILGQKVEFLVSFYNNEISEKSEIFDDQFSVERPDGSNFTLKIRSTKLEDSAMYFCASSEGFHQPQHFGDGTRLSIL.

In its sample, this clone was seen a few times. The chain has TRBV7-2 and TRBJ2-7; a possible D gene is TRBD1 (7 bases). The ends were cut back, 6 bases at V and 4 bases at J, with 13 bases in the middle. The CDR3 spans 13 residues. CDR1 is SGHTA, CDR2 FQGNSA, per germline. Written as DNA, the CDR3 is TGTGCCAGCAGATTGACAGGGAGGTACGAGCAGTACTTC. Protein sequence: CASRLTGRYEQYF. The full variable domain, with the rest looked up from reference TRBV7-2 and TRBJ2-7, is GAGVSQSPSNKVTEKGKDVELRCDPISGHTALYWYRQSLGQGLEFLIYFQGNSAPDKSGLPSDRFSAERTGGSVSTLTIQRTQQEDSAVYLCASRLTGRYEQYFGPGTRLTVT.

Only a few counts were recorded for this clone. The rearrangement uses TRBV7-3 and TRBJ2-1; 7 bases line up with TRBD2. In germline, CDR1 is SGHTA, CDR2 FQGTGA. This CDR3 region has 17 residues. V trimming: 1 base; J trimming: 2 bases; junction bases outside the gene matches: 8. This CDR3 is CASSLRGPREPYNEQFF. The CDR3 DNA follows: TGTGCCAGCAGCTTAAGGGGCCCGCGGGAGCCCTACAATGAGCAGTTCTTC.